This is a list of T cell receptor beta chains from one sample in a study of naive and memory T cell subsets. TCRdb reprocessed the UMI-ligation and nested PCR reads with MiXCR, giving one entry per CDR3 protein. The repertoire holds about 90,000 distinct CDR3 sequences, with over 9% as singletons. The sequencing input was naive CD4+ T cells from blood. The receptors were sampled from a human donor in good health. CDR3s include the opening cysteine and the closing phenylalanine or tryptophan. Each record gives: D gene, V gene, clone size, J gene, CDR3 protein, CDR3 DNA. A D gene is named only where the DNA matches it firmly. For some rows the clone size is stated as once, few or many, or as a class when expanded; others skip it.

D gene: TRBD1; V gene: TRBV5-6; clone size: -; J gene: TRBJ1-2; CDR3 protein: CASSLTGGEEGYTF; CDR3 DNA: TGTGCCAGCAGCTTGACAGGGGGCGAGGAAGGCTACACCTTC
D gene: TRBD1; V gene: TRBV6-1; clone size: -; J gene: TRBJ1-5; CDR3 protein: CATRTGMVVLGNQPQHF; CDR3 DNA: TGTGCCACCAGGACAGGGATGGTGGTATTAGGCAATCAGCCCCAGCATTTT
D gene: -; V gene: TRBV14; clone size: few; J gene: TRBJ2-3; CDR3 protein: CASRLSGTATDTQYF; CDR3 DNA: TGTGCCAGCAGACTAAGCGGGACAGCCACAGATACGCAGTATTTT
D gene: -; V gene: TRBV7-2; clone size: -; J gene: TRBJ1-2; CDR3 protein: CASSLVGPEGYTF; CDR3 DNA: TGTGCCAGCAGCTTAGTGGGGCCGGAAGGCTACACCTTC
D gene: -; V gene: TRBV7-2; clone size: few; J gene: TRBJ1-5; CDR3 protein: CASSLGTNQPQHF; CDR3 DNA: TGTGCCAGCAGCTTAGGTACAAATCAGCCCCAGCATTTT
D gene: -; V gene: TRBV25-1; clone size: few; J gene: TRBJ1-2; CDR3 protein: CASSESWNVPNYGYTF; CDR3 DNA: TGTGCCAGCAGTGAATCCTGGAACGTCCCCAACTATGGCTACACCTTC
D gene: -; V gene: TRBV18; clone size: -; J gene: TRBJ2-2; CDR3 protein: CASSPIEGPPGTGELFF; CDR3 DNA: TGTGCCAGCTCACCAATCGAAGGCCCCCCGGGTACCGGGGAGCTGTTTTTT
D gene: -; V gene: TRBV5-4; clone size: many; J gene: TRBJ2-3; CDR3 protein: CASSRNADTQYF; CDR3 DNA: TGTGCCAGCAGCCGTAACGCAGATACGCAGTATTTT
D gene: -; V gene: TRBV19; clone size: -; J gene: TRBJ2-3; CDR3 protein: CVSRARGSTDTQYF; CDR3 DNA: TGTGTCAGTAGGGCGCGGGGAAGCACAGATACGCAGTATTTT
D gene: TRBD1; V gene: TRBV19; clone size: once; J gene: TRBJ2-3; CDR3 protein: CASSIDRATDTQYF; CDR3 DNA: TGTGCCAGTAGTATCGACAGGGCCACAGATACGCAGTATTTT
D gene: -; V gene: TRBV6-2/TRBV6-3; clone size: -; J gene: TRBJ2-2; CDR3 protein: CASRDPGELFF; CDR3 DNA: TGTGCCAGCAGAGATCCCGGGGAGCTGTTTTTT
D gene: -; V gene: TRBV11-2; clone size: many; J gene: TRBJ2-1; CDR3 protein: CASSSRPAGAVRNEQFF; CDR3 DNA: TGTGCCAGCAGCTCTCGACCCGCGGGGGCCGTACGAAATGAGCAGTTCTTC
D gene: TRBD2; V gene: TRBV7-1; clone size: many; J gene: TRBJ2-5; CDR3 protein: CASSKGLAEETQYF; CDR3 DNA: TGTGCCAGCAGCAAGGGACTAGCGGAAGAGACCCAGTACTTC
D gene: -; V gene: TRBV12-3/TRBV12-4; clone size: few; J gene: TRBJ2-5; CDR3 protein: CASSLRTSQETQYF; CDR3 DNA: TGTGCCAGCAGTTTACGGACGTCCCAAGAGACCCAGTACTTC
D gene: -; V gene: TRBV28; clone size: -; J gene: TRBJ1-2; CDR3 protein: CASSFGVVCPGGYTF; CDR3 DNA: TGTGCCAGCAGTTTTGGGGTCGTCTGTCCGGGTGGCTACACCTTC
D gene: TRBD1; V gene: TRBV28; clone size: many; J gene: TRBJ2-7; CDR3 protein: CASSPRTGPPLEQYF; CDR3 DNA: TGTGCCAGCAGTCCACGGACAGGACCCCCCCTCGAGCAGTACTTC
D gene: TRBD1; V gene: TRBV28; clone size: few; J gene: TRBJ2-1; CDR3 protein: CATDTGTGLSF; CDR3 DNA: TGTGCCACCGACACTGGGACAGGGTTGTCCTTC
D gene: -; V gene: TRBV7-2; clone size: few; J gene: TRBJ2-7; CDR3 protein: CASSPNSYEQYF; CDR3 DNA: TGTGCCAGCAGCCCGAACTCCTACGAGCAGTACTTC
D gene: -; V gene: TRBV10-3; clone size: few; J gene: TRBJ1-1; CDR3 protein: CAIITNSWQAFF; CDR3 DNA: TGTGCCATCATAACGAACTCGTGGCAAGCTTTCTTT
D gene: -; V gene: TRBV4-3; clone size: -; J gene: TRBJ1-3; CDR3 protein: CASSQEYPKSRNTIYF; CDR3 DNA: TGCGCCAGCAGCCAAGAGTACCCGAAATCGCGAAACACCATATATTTT
D gene: -; V gene: TRBV12-3/TRBV12-4; clone size: few; J gene: TRBJ2-4; CDR3 protein: CASSLLMATAAAKNIQYF; CDR3 DNA: TGTGCCAGCAGTTTACTAATGGCGACAGCCGCAGCCAAAAACATTCAGTACTTC
D gene: TRBD1; V gene: TRBV19; clone size: many; J gene: TRBJ2-7; CDR3 protein: CASSVGTGTDYEQYF; CDR3 DNA: TGTGCCAGTAGTGTGGGGACAGGGACGGACTACGAGCAGTACTTC